Listed here are 26 T cell receptor beta chains from one sample, sequenced in a study of T cell responses to AZD1222 COVID-19 vaccine. Measured with immunoSEQ multiplex PCR; TCRdb has only the in-frame clones, and not every one. This sample has 150,000 to 200,000 clones; approximately 93% occur once, and the top ten carry about 4%. The sample was peripheral blood, taken on day 0 of AZD1222 vaccination. The source of these receptors is an adult in good health.

The chain has TRBV21-1 and TRBJ1-2; the DNA was not compared with TRBD1, the D call given in the table. TRBV21-1 is reported as a pseudogene. The CDR3 is made up of 16 amino acids. The CDR3 spells CASSKVYRDPFYGYTF. CDR3 nucleotide sequence: TGTGCCAGCAGCAAAGTATACAGGGACCCTTTCTATGGCTACACCTTC.

The chain uses TRBV6-5 and TRBJ1-1; D is perhaps TRBD1 (5 bases). V lost 6 bases, J lost 2 bases, and 10 bases lay in between. The CDR3 is 13 residues long. Per germline, CDR1 MNHEY and CDR2 SVGAGI. This chain's CDR3 is CASSHDSNTEAFF. DNA of the CDR3: TGTGCCAGCAGCCACGACAGCAACACTGAAGCTTTCTTT.

V and J are TRBV12-5 and TRBJ2-1; 8 nucleotides agree with TRBD1. The J segment lost 1 base and the V segment lost 7 bases, leaving 3 bases of the junction unmatched. The CDR3 has 14 residues. Germline V gene sequence: CDR1 LGHNT, CDR2 FRNRAP. The CDR3 DNA sequence: TGTGCTAGTGAAAGGGACAGGTCCTACAATGAGCAGTTCTTC. It translates to CASERDRSYNEQFF.

The chain employs TRBV28 and TRBJ1-2; 9 bases are shared with TRBD1. Trimming removed 8 bases from V and 8 bases from J; junction bases left unmatched: 12. The CDR3 has 14 amino acids. Germline V gene lookup returns CDR1 MDHEN and CDR2 SYDVKM. CDR3 residues: CASATGGEGEGYTF. CDR3 coding DNA: TGTGCCAGCGCTACAGGGGGCGAAGGAGAAGGCTACACCTTC.

The V and J genes are TRBV27 and TRBJ1-1; possibly TRBD1 for D (6 bases). The CDR3 has 14 residues. V lost 7 bases and J lost 4, with 16 bases in between. Germline V gene lookup returns CDR1 MNHEY and CDR2 SMNVEV (reference sequence). CDR3 nucleotide sequence: TGTGCCAGCACGTTGAGCACGGGGGCCACTGAAGCTTTCTTT. Protein sequence: CASTLSTGATEAFF.

The rearrangement uses TRBV6-4 and TRBJ2-1, with D maybe TRBD1 (6 bases). This CDR3 is 15 amino acids long. V was shortened by 0 bases and J by 7 bases, with 13 bases between the two germline ends. CDR1 is MRHNA and CDR2 is SNTAGT in the germline V gene. CDR3 coding DNA: TGTGCCAGCAGTGACTCTCCAGGGGAGAGGAATGAGCAGTTCTTC. Protein product: CASSDSPGERNEQFF.

V usage is TRBV5-8 and J usage is TRBJ1-1; D unresolved. V was cut by 0 bases and J by 0 bases, with 9 bases left in between. There are 15 residues in the CDR3. CDR1 and CDR2 (germline): SGHTS, YDEGEE. CDR3 amino acids: CASSLGMGMNTEAFF. The CDR3 DNA sequence: TGTGCCAGCAGCTTGGGTATGGGGATGAACACTGAAGCTTTCTTT.

This clone has just a few counts. The chain joins TRBV7-9 to TRBJ1-3; 7 nucleotides agree with TRBD1. This CDR3 region has 17 residues. Per the germline V gene, CDR1 is SEHNR and CDR2 is FQNEAQ (reference sequence). The V gene end was trimmed by 5 bases and the J gene end by 0 bases; junction bases not matched to a gene: 10. The CDR3 region has the DNA TGTGCCAGCAGCAGATATATGGCAGGGGGCTCTGGAAACACCATATATTTT. The encoded protein is CASSRYMAGGSGNTIYF. The full variable domain, rest sourced from reference TRBV7-9 and TRBJ1-3, is DTGVSQNPRHKITKRGQNVTFRCDPISEHNRLYWYRQTLGQGPEFLTYFQNEAQLEKSRLLSDRFSAERPKGSFSTLEIQRTEQGDSAMYLCASSRYMAGGSGNTIYFGEGSWLTVV.

The chain carries TRBV27 and TRBJ2-7; 10 bases agree with TRBD1. Germline V gene data show CDR1 as MNHEY and CDR2 as SMNVEV (reference sequence). The V and J ends lost 2 bases and 5 bases, in that order; junction bases with no gene match: 6. This CDR3 is 15 amino acids long. The CDR3 loop is CASSLLGTGDDEQYF. The CDR3 DNA follows: TGTGCCAGCAGTTTACTTGGGACAGGGGACGACGAGCAGTACTTC.

J is TRBJ1-5 and V is TRBV2, with D maybe TRBD1 (6 bases). Trimming pared 9 bases from V and 9 bases from J, leaving 36 bases between. Looked up from germline, CDR1 is SNHLY and CDR2 is FYNNEI. The CDR3 contains 19 residues. The chain's CDR3 is CASRGGIGRWTVEWSPQHF. DNA for the CDR3: TGTGCCAGTAGAGGGGGGATTGGGAGATGGACCGTCGAGTGGTCGCCCCAGCATTTT.

This clone was seen only once. The V and J genes are TRBV27 and TRBJ2-7; 13 nucleotides line up with TRBD2. CDR3 size: 16 residues. Germline loops: CDR1 MNHEY, CDR2 SMNVEV (reference sequence). Trimming at V came to 0 bases and at J to 6 bases, leaving 5 bases not matched to a gene. The CDR3 loop is CASSLSRTSGRGEQYF. The CDR3 DNA reads TGTGCCAGCAGTTTATCTCGGACTAGCGGGAGAGGCGAGCAGTACTTC.

The chain joins TRBV12-5 to TRBJ2-7; D might be TRBD1 or TRBD2, each matching 7 bases. The CDR3 spans 16 residues. Germline V gene data show CDR1 as LGHNT and CDR2 as FRNRAP. V was pared by 0 bases and J by 6 bases, with 18 bases between. The CDR3 loop is CASGLVLRGGGGEQYF. The DNA for the CDR3 is TGTGCTAGTGGTTTGGTACTCAGGGGAGGGGGCGGCGAGCAGTACTTC.

The rearrangement joins TRBV6-5 to TRBJ1-5; D is possibly TRBD1 (6 bases). Trimming stripped 8 bases from V and 0 bases from J, with 14 bases between. The CDR3 has 15 amino acids. The germline gives CDR1 MNHEY, CDR2 SVGAGI. For the CDR3, the DNA is TGTGCCAGCGGGGCGCGGGGGCATAGCAATCAGCCCCAGCATTTT. Its translation: CASGARGHSNQPQHF.

The genes are TRBV5-6 and TRBJ2-2, with D perhaps TRBD1 (7 bases). The germline CDR1 and CDR2 sequences are SGHDT and YYEEEE. The germline V and J ends were trimmed by 4 bases and 5 bases, with 12 bases remaining between them. The CDR3 has 14 residues. The CDR3 is CASSLTGRTGELFF. Written as DNA, the CDR3 is TGTGCCAGCAGCCTGACAGGGAGGACCGGGGAGCTGTTTTTT.

As DNA, the CDR3 is TGTGCCATCAGATCCGAGGGGGGGGCCAACGTCCTGACTTTC. Translating it yields CAIRSEGGANVLTF. The rearrangement joins TRBV10-3 to TRBJ2-6, with D perhaps matching TRBD1 or TRBD2 (5 bases each). V was cut by 6 bases and J by 4 bases, with 10 bases left in between. The length of the CDR3 is 14 residues. Germline V CDR1 and CDR2: ENHRY, SYGVKD.

A single count supports this clone. This chain joins TRBV28 and TRBJ2-1, with TRBD1 matching 9 bases. This CDR3 spans 19 amino acids. The junction had 17 bases not matched to a gene; V was cut back by 8 bases and J by 0 bases. Germline CDR1 is MDHEN and CDR2 is SYDVKM. The CDR3 DNA reads as TGTGCCAGCGAGTGGGGGGGGACAGGGAGAGCGAGCTCCTACAATGAGCAGTTCTTC. Translated: CASEWGGTGRASSYNEQFF.

This sequence joins TRBV5-6 and TRBJ2-2; D not certain. Germline V gives CDR1 SGHDT, CDR2 YYEEEE. CDR3 size: 12 residues. Between the trimmed V and J ends, which lost 0 bases and 6 bases, there was a span of 3 bases. This chain's CDR3 is CASSLGAGELFF. The CDR3 coding sequence is TGTGCCAGCAGCTTGGGCGCCGGGGAGCTGTTTTTT.

The V call is TRBV2, the J call TRBJ1-4; D not certain. The CDR3 runs 15 residues. In germline, CDR1 is SNHLY, CDR2 FYNNEI. Trimming took off 2 bases at V and 2 bases at J, with 9 bases between the two ends. The CDR3: CASSERRQTNEKLFF. CDR3 sequence (DNA): TGTGCCAGCAGTGAAAGGCGGCAGACTAATGAAAAACTGTTTTTT.

In DNA, the CDR3 is TGTGCCAGCAGCTTAGGTTGGCGGGAGGGAAAAAACATTCAGTACTTC. Encoded protein: CASSLGWREGKNIQYF. J is TRBJ2-4 and V is TRBV7-9; TRBD2 agrees at 9 bases. V trimming: 1 base; J trimming: 4 bases; junction bases outside the gene matches: 5. Germline V gene data show CDR1 as SEHNR and CDR2 as FQNEAQ (reference sequence). The CDR3 extends over 16 amino acids.

The rearrangement uses TRBV27 and TRBJ1-1, with 7 bases lining up with TRBD1. V shed 3 bases, J shed 4 bases, and the junction held 8 bases outside the gene matches. This CDR3 comprises 15 residues. Germline lookup yields CDR1 MNHEY and CDR2 SMNVEV (reference sequence). In DNA form, the CDR3 reads TGTGCCAGCAGTTTTTACAGGGGTAGTTTCACTGAAGCTTTCTTT. Translated, it gives CASSFYRGSFTEAFF.

The rearrangement joins TRBV5-4 to TRBJ2-2; TRBD1 matches at 7 bases. Unmatched junction bases numbered 4, after V lost 3 bases and J lost 2 bases. The CDR3 extends over 15 amino acids. Per the germline V gene, CDR1 is SGHNT and CDR2 is YYREEE (reference sequence). The CDR3 loop reads CASSWDSYNTGELFF. The DNA of the CDR3 is TGTGCCAGCAGCTGGGACAGCTATAACACCGGGGAGCTGTTTTTT.

This clone is a singleton in its sample. The chain employs TRBV5-6 and TRBJ2-6; D is uncertain. The V gene lost 0 bases and the J gene lost 0 bases, with 13 bases spanning the gap. The germline gives CDR1 SGHDT, CDR2 YYEEEE. This CDR3 has 18 amino acids. For the CDR3, the DNA is TGTGCCAGCAGCTTGGTTTCCCCCTTTGACTCTGGGGCCAACGTCCTGACTTTC. This sequence encodes CASSLVSPFDSGANVLTF.

The genes are TRBV24-1 and TRBJ2-1; D unresolved. Trimming removed 10 bases at V and 0 bases at J, with 15 bases between. Germline CDR1 is KGHDR and CDR2 is SFDVKD. The CDR3 is 15 amino acids. The CDR3 loop reads CATTTESPSYNEQFF. The CDR3 nucleotides read TGTGCCACGACGACGGAGAGCCCCTCCTACAATGAGCAGTTCTTC.

The chain couples TRBV5-1 to TRBJ1-5; 9 bases match TRBD1. This CDR3 contains 14 residues. CDR1 and CDR2 from the germline V gene are SGHRS and YFSETQ. V lost 4 bases to trimming and J lost 6 bases; unmatched junction nucleotides: 5. This chain's CDR3 is CASSTGQGFQPQHF. The CDR3, as DNA: TGCGCCAGCAGCACCGGACAGGGGTTTCAGCCCCAGCATTTT.

This clone was counted only a few times. The chain couples TRBV29-1 to TRBJ1-2; TRBD1 matches at 9 bases. The CDR3 runs to 13 residues. Germline V CDR1 and CDR2: SQVTM, ANQGSEA. The V segment lost 5 bases and the J segment 1 base; nucleotides outside the gene matches: 2. CDR3 sequence reads: CSVPTGGNYGYTF. In nucleotides, the CDR3 is TGCAGCGTTCCGACAGGGGGTAACTATGGCTACACCTTC.

This clone appeared once. The V and J genes are TRBV10-3 and TRBJ2-3; tentatively, D is TRBD2 (5 bases). CDR3 length: 14 residues. V was shortened by 5 bases and J by 2 bases, with 11 bases between the two germline ends. CDR1 and CDR2 from the germline V gene are ENHRY and SYGVKD. CDR3 in amino acids: CAISLLGATDTQYF. In nucleotides, the CDR3 is TGTGCCATCAGTCTTTTGGGAGCCACAGATACGCAGTATTTT.